This T cell receptor beta chain is from a study of blood T cell repertoires in COVID-19. This CDR3 spans 11 amino acids. Trimming cost V 4 bases and J 2 bases, with 5 bases left between them. Germline V gives CDR1 DFQATT, CDR2 SNEGSKA (reference sequence). The protocol was immunoSEQ multiplex PCR, while the TCRdb copy is restricted to in-frame clones and leaves out a portion. Among 95,000 or so clones listed, roughly 80% were seen once. The sequence came from a man older than 75 with active or convalescent COVID-19. V usage is TRBV20-1 and J usage is TRBJ1-2; D remains ambiguous. The sample was peripheral blood. The CDR3 coding sequence is TGCAGTGCTACGGGAAACTATGGCTACACCTTC. Translation: CSATGNYGYTF.